The source of this T cell receptor beta chain is a study of cytomegalovirus exposure and HLA in healthy donors. Study observations and caveats: Upon later analysis, TCR association rates were observed to vary by HLA locus, being highest for DRB1 and lowest for HLA-C. When a later analysis compared HLA-associated TCR beta chains with equally common others, the HLA-associated chains turned out to be more clonally expanded and to have lower generation probabilities.

Both 60 Vbeta primers and 13 Jbeta primers went into the PCR. The method was immunoSEQ multiplex PCR; TCRdb's version includes in-frame clones alone and lacks a portion of them. The data hold about 200,000 clones, with 55% to 75% observed a single time. Germline CDR1 is MNHEY and CDR2 is SMNVEV (reference sequence). CDR3 length: 15 amino acids. Trimming took off 2 bases at V and 3 bases at J, with 14 bases between the two ends. In the case of this clone: Its matching antigen is unknown.

This chain connects TRBV27 to TRBJ2-7; maybe TRBD2 (6 bases). Material for sequencing was PBMCs. The receptor was derived from a man between 40 and 49 years old in good health and CMV-seropositive. CDR3 sequence reads: CASSLVVGGDYEQYF. The CDR3 DNA reads as TGTGCCAGCAGTTTAGTAGTGGGGGGAGACTACGAGCAGTACTTC.